These T cell receptor beta chains were read from a single sample in a study of radiotherapy plus CTLA-4 blockade in lung cancer. Profiling relied on immunoSEQ multiplex PCR, and the TCRdb table lists in-frame clones only, not all of them. The table records around 45,000 clones, roughly four fifths of them present only once. Sequencing was performed on peripheral blood, taken from a patient treated with radiotherapy plus ipilimumab. All receptors come from a human donor with non-small cell lung cancer who had stable disease on radiotherapy plus ipilimumab. Both conserved end residues are part of each CDR3. D genes are given only for firm matches. The size of a clone is reported for some rows only, either as once, few or many, or as a class for expanded clones.

clone_size d_call j_call v_call cdr3_aa cdr3_nt
NA NA TRBJ2-1 TRBV7-2 CASSPSGDEQFF TGTGCCAGCAGCCCTTCGGGCGATGAGCAGTTCTTC
few NA TRBJ1-1 TRBV14 CASSQGRDGNTEAFF TGTGCCAGCAGCCAAGGCCGAGACGGAAACACTGAAGCTTTCTTT
NA TRBD1 TRBJ2-5 TRBV6-1 CASETGSDETQYF TGTGCCAGCGAGACAGGGAGCGACGAGACCCAGTACTTC
NA TRBD1 TRBJ1-1 TRBV2 CASSEGTGGMTEAFF TGTGCCAGCAGTGAAGGGACAGGGGGAATGACTGAAGCTTTCTTT
NA NA TRBJ1-6 TRBV2 CASRDSNSPLHF TGTGCCAGCAGGGACAGCAATTCACCCCTCCACTTT
NA NA TRBJ2-5 TRBV13 CASSPRGTEGETQYF TGTGCCAGCAGCCCCCGAGGGACCGAGGGAGAGACCCAGTACTTC
NA NA TRBJ1-2 TRBV5-4 CASSFSLGRGLGGYTF TGTGCCAGCAGCTTTTCCTTGGGCAGGGGTTTGGGCGGCTACACCTTC
NA TRBD2 TRBJ2-5 TRBV2 CASSELRGAGEKTQYF TGTGCCAGCAGTGAGTTGCGGGGGGCCGGGGAGAAGACCCAGTACTTC
NA NA TRBJ1-3 TRBV12-5 CASGSSGISGNTIYF TGTGCTAGTGGTTCCTCAGGGATCTCTGGAAACACCATATATTTT
NA NA TRBJ1-2 TRBV27 CASSFAGIYGYTF TGTGCCAGCAGTTTTGCAGGGATCTATGGCTACACCTTC
NA NA TRBJ2-3 TRBV6-4 CASSDPSADTQYF TGTGCCAGCAGTGACCCCTCCGCAGATACGCAGTATTTT
few NA TRBJ2-5 TRBV5-6 CASSSVQETQYF TGTGCCAGCAGCTCAGTCCAAGAGACCCAGTACTTC
NA TRBD1 TRBJ2-1 TRBV5-1 CASGYRGNEQFF TGCGCCAGCGGGTACAGGGGCAACGAGCAGTTCTTC
NA TRBD2 TRBJ2-1 TRBV6-6 CASKASGEYNEQFF TGTGCCAGCAAGGCTAGCGGGGAATACAATGAGCAGTTCTTC
few NA TRBJ1-2 TRBV7-2 CASSLFGQIANYGYTF TGTGCCAGCAGCTTATTTGGACAGATTGCTAACTATGGCTACACCTTC
NA TRBD2 TRBJ2-5 TRBV5-1 CASSGPGGVETQYF TGCGCCAGCAGCGGCCCCGGGGGGGTGGAGACCCAGTACTTC
NA NA TRBJ1-4 TRBV5-4 CASSLRGGEKLFF TGTGCCAGCAGCTTACGTGGGGGCGAAAAACTGTTTTTT
NA TRBD1 TRBJ1-2 TRBV6-6 CASSRTGGSDLRGYTF TGTGCCAGCAGCCGGACAGGGGGATCCGATTTGCGGGGCTACACCTTC
few TRBD1 TRBJ1-5 TRBV7-2 CASSLAPQGWRQPQHF TGTGCCAGCAGCTTAGCGCCACAGGGGTGGCGGCAGCCCCAGCATTTT
NA TRBD1 TRBJ2-2 TRBV2 CASGWGTVRGELFF TGTGCCAGTGGCTGGGGGACAGTTCGTGGGGAGCTGTTTTTT
once NA TRBJ2-1 TRBV27 CASSFVGNEQFF TGTGCCAGCAGTTTCGTGGGCAATGAGCAGTTCTTC
NA NA TRBJ1-1 TRBV2 CASRRSGPNTEAFF TGTGCCAGCAGGAGGTCGGGACCGAACACTGAAGCTTTCTTT
few NA TRBJ1-3 TRBV10-3 CAISEGGPSGNTIYF TGTGCCATCAGTGAGGGCGGGCCCTCTGGAAACACCATATATTTT
few TRBD1 TRBJ2-7 TRBV30 CAWSAFGTGIESYEQYF TGTGCCTGGAGTGCGTTCGGGACAGGGATCGAGTCCTACGAGCAGTACTTC
once TRBD1 TRBJ1-6 TRBV19 CASHTGGAGEISPLHF TGTGCCAGCCACACAGGGGGCGCCGGGGAAATTTCACCCCTCCACTTT
NA NA TRBJ1-6 TRBV4-1 CASSQDWNPSLGSPLHF TGCGCCAGCAGCCAAGATTGGAACCCTTCCTTAGGTTCACCCCTCCACTTT
NA NA TRBJ1-1 TRBV9 CASSVAGQENTEAFF TGTGCCAGCAGCGTAGCAGGGCAGGAAAACACTGAAGCTTTCTTT
NA NA TRBJ1-5 TRBV2 CASSPRSGTASNQPQHF TGTGCCAGCAGTCCACGTTCCGGGACCGCTAGCAATCAGCCCCAGCATTTT
few TRBD1 TRBJ1-6 TRBV6-5 CASRPQGARNSPLHF TGTGCCAGCAGACCTCAGGGGGCGCGGAATTCACCCCTCCACTTT
NA TRBD1 TRBJ1-1 TRBV18 CASSRDRDMNTEAFF TGTGCCAGCTCACGGGACAGGGACATGAACACTGAAGCTTTCTTT
NA NA TRBJ1-1 TRBV7-3 CASSPGSMNTEAFF TGTGCCAGCAGCCCAGGCTCCATGAACACTGAAGCTTTCTTT
NA TRBD2 TRBJ2-3 TRBV14 CASSQGLARTDTQYF TGTGCCAGCAGCCAAGGACTAGCCCGCACAGATACGCAGTATTTT
few NA TRBJ1-1 TRBV5-1 CASTLTVNTEAFF TGCGCCAGCACTCTGACAGTGAACACTGAAGCTTTCTTT
NA NA TRBJ2-1 TRBV6-1 CASSVEAGAINEQFF TGTGCCAGCAGTGTAGAGGCGGGGGCGATCAATGAGCAGTTCTTC
NA NA TRBJ2-1 TRBV11-3 CASSLGNEQFF TGTGCCAGCAGCTTAGGGAATGAGCAGTTCTTC
NA NA TRBJ2-1 TRBV11-3 CASSVGQYEQFF TGTGCCAGCAGCGTTGGACAGTATGAGCAGTTCTTC
NA NA TRBJ1-2 TRBV28 CASSFGYGYTF TGTGCCAGCAGTTTCGGCTATGGCTACACCTTC
NA TRBD1 TRBJ2-1 TRBV7-3 CASSLGQGNNEQFF TGTGCCAGCAGCTTAGGACAGGGAAACAATGAGCAGTTCTTC
NA NA TRBJ1-1 TRBV28 CASLVEGNTEAFF TGTGCCAGCCTCGTAGAGGGGAACACTGAAGCTTTCTTT
NA NA TRBJ2-1 TRBV30 CAWSRDSGVYNEQFF TGTGCCTGGAGTAGAGATAGCGGAGTCTACAATGAGCAGTTCTTC
NA TRBD2 TRBJ2-3 TRBV5-1 CASSLRTSGGSDTQYF TGCGCCAGCAGCTTGAGAACTAGCGGGGGGTCAGATACGCAGTATTTT